This section outlines one TCR beta chain sequence together with its context. CDR1 SNHLY and CDR2 FYNNEI come from the germline V gene. V lost 7 bases, J lost 5 bases, and 15 bases lay in between. The CDR3 totals 13 residues. Authors' data handling: Reference gene primer amplification gave nucleated cell count estimates. TCRdb's copy holds only in-frame clones and misses some; the assay was immunoSEQ multiplex PCR. V, J and clone size are those of that table, while D and trimming were read from the DNA. The sample carries some 340,000 clones, 65% to 85% recorded once. This sample is drawn from a study of blood T cell repertoires in COVID-19. Study overall: Researchers got acute and convalescent COVID-19 samples from the United States, Italy and Spain. Nucleic acid was either cDNA or gDNA, and it came from T cells, B-cell-depleted T cells, or PBMCs.

This TCR came from a man younger than 40 with active or convalescent COVID-19. What was sequenced was peripheral blood. The chain couples TRBV2 to TRBJ2-7; D not resolved. The CDR3 DNA is TGTGCCAGCAAGAAGCTAGTCTCGCACGAGCAGTACTTC. Its translation: CASKKLVSHEQYF.